This T cell receptor beta chain was documented in a study of blood T cell repertoires in COVID-19. This clone was detected only once. Germline loops: CDR1 KGHSH, CDR2 LQKENI. This CDR3 spans 14 amino acids. V was cut by 3 bases and J by 0 bases, with 9 bases left in between. Original methodology: Reference gene primer amplification gave estimated nucleated cell counts. Some clones are missing from TCRdb's copy, which holds only in-frame ones; the method was immunoSEQ multiplex PCR. V and J calls and clone size follow that table, whereas D and trimming were derived from the DNA. Found here are tens of thousands of clones, about 90% of them singletons; the top ten hold around 15%.

The clonotype comes from a man aged 70-80 years with acute or convalescent COVID-19. The rearrangement joins TRBV18 to TRBJ2-7; weak D call: TRBD1 (6 bases). The sample was peripheral blood. The CDR3, as DNA: TGTGCCAGCTCACCGGGACAACCCTCCTACGAGCAGTACTTC. Its protein product is CASSPGQPSYEQYF.